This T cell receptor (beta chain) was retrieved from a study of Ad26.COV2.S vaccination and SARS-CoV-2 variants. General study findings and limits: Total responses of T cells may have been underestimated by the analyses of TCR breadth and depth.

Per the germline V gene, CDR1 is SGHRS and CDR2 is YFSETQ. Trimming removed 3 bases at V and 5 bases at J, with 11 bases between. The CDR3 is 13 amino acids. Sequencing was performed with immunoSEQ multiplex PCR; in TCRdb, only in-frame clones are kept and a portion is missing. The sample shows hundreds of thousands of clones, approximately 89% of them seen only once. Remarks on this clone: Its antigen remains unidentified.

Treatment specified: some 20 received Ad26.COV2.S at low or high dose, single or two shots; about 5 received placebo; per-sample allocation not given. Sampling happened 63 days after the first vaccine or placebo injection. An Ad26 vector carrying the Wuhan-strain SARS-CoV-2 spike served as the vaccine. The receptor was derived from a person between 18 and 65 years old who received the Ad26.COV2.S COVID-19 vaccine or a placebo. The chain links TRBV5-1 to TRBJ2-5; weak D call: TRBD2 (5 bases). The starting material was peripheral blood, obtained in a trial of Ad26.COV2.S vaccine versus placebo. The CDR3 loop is CASSSPRGETQYF. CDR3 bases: TGCGCCAGCAGCTCCCCTCGAGGGGAGACCCAGTACTTC.